This T cell receptor beta chain was documented in a study of identical twins. Findings of the study overall: It was possible that invariant MAIT and iNKT cells partly confounded the zero-insertion analyses. Insertions were fewer in abundant cord blood beta clonotypes, whereas memory repertoires showed none of this pattern.

Germline CDR1 MNHEY, CDR2 SVGAGI. V was trimmed by 2 bases and J by 2 bases, leaving 6 bases between them. CDR3 size: 14 residues. All of the donors were Caucasians in good health. TCRdb used MiXCR to reprocess the 5' RACE reads, holding one entry per CDR3 protein. The sample lists 230,000 or so distinct CDR3 sequences, roughly 8% occurring once. Worth noting for this clonotype: Antigen: not known.

The sample was also reused in another study, on yellow fever vaccine responses in identical twins.

V gene TRBV6-5 combines with J gene TRBJ2-2; D is possibly TRBD2 (6 bases). Sequencing was performed on CD8+ T cells sorted from blood. This TCR was sampled from a woman younger than 30 in good health. In DNA form, the CDR3 reads TGTGCCAGCAGTTACGGACTAAACACCGGGGAGCTGTTTTTT. The encoded protein is CASSYGLNTGELFF.